These 30 T cell receptor beta chains were all obtained from the same sample, sequenced in a study of T cells in Graves' hyperthyroidism and ophthalmopathy. The investigators amplified TCR beta CDR3 regions from RNA transcripts. First-round RT-PCR of the TCR CDR3 relied on the HTBI primer set. Each CDR3 protein is one row after TCRdb ran MiXCR on the multiplex PCR reads. The sample records some 200,000 distinct CDR3 sequences, about 15% being singletons. Input material: blood. The receptors stem from a woman in her forties or fifties with Graves' hyperthyroidism.

This clonotype appeared many times. V usage is TRBV20-1 and J usage is TRBJ2-3; 11 bases agree with TRBD2. The germline CDR1 and CDR2 sequences are DFQATT and SNEGSKA (reference sequence). Trimming cost V 6 bases and J 6 bases; bases outside gene matches: 8. CDR3 size: 14 residues. The CDR3 protein is CSATLAGVGDTQYF. CDR3 coding DNA: TGCAGTGCCACACTAGCGGGAGTCGGGGATACGCAGTATTTT.

V and J are TRBV27 and TRBJ1-5, with TRBD1 as a possible D gene (5 bases). The CDR3 consists of 15 residues. Germline loops: CDR1 MNHEY, CDR2 SMNVEV (reference sequence). V was shortened by 5 bases and J by 7 bases, with 18 bases between the two germline ends. CDR3 sequence: CASSINTGSGQPQHF. CDR3 nucleotide sequence: TGTGCCAGCAGTATTAATACAGGTTCAGGGCAGCCCCAGCATTTT.

This clonotype turned up a few times. The genes are TRBV10-2 and TRBJ2-7; maybe TRBD1 (6 bases). Germline CDR1 WSHSY, CDR2 SAAADI. The CDR3 consists of 13 residues. The V end was cut by 6 bases, the J end by 3 bases, with 12 bases between. The CDR3 spells CASRTNRDYEQYF. CDR3 bases: TGCGCCAGCAGAACAAACAGGGACTACGAGCAGTACTTC.

Comments on this clonotype: This may be a read error: a much more frequent sequence differs by one nucleotide. The V gene is TRBV2, the J gene TRBJ2-3; D is unresolved. Germline CDR1 and CDR2: SNHLY and FYNNEI. The CDR3 covers 15 residues. The CDR3 DNA reads TGTGCCAGCAGTAAAGCGCTTCTGAGAAGAGATACGCAGTATTTT. Encoded protein: CASSKALLRRDTQYF.

The chain employs TRBV20-1 and TRBJ2-3; 9 positions agree with TRBD2. Germline V gene lookup returns CDR1 DFQATT and CDR2 SNEGSKA (reference sequence). After removal of 5 bases from V and 3 bases from J, the junction contained 9 bases not matched to a gene. CDR3 length: 15 amino acids. The CDR3 protein is CSASIAGVATDTQYF. The DNA for the CDR3 is TGCAGTGCTTCAATAGCGGGAGTAGCAACAGATACGCAGTATTTT.

This clonotype has at least ten counts. J is TRBJ1-1 and V is TRBV30, with D hard to call. The length of the CDR3 is 14 residues. The V gene's germline CDR1 is GTSNPN and CDR2 SVGIG (reference sequence). V lost 0 bases, J lost 1 base, and 9 bases lay in between. DNA for the CDR3: TGTGCCTGGAGTGTACTCAAAGGGAACACTGAAGCTTTCTTT. It encodes CAWSVLKGNTEAFF.

The V call is TRBV7-8, the J call TRBJ2-3; D not certain. CDR1 is SGHVS and CDR2 is FQNEAQ in the germline V gene. This CDR3 region has 15 residues. Trimming removed 1 base from V and 2 bases from J, with 10 bases in between. Here the CDR3 reads CASSLGQRLTDTQYF. CDR3 bases: TGTGCCAGCAGCTTAGGTCAGAGGCTCACAGATACGCAGTATTTT.

This clonotype appeared a few times. This rearrangement joins TRBV5-1 to TRBJ2-1; 7 bases line up with TRBD1. This CDR3 has 16 residues. Germline CDR1 SGHRS, CDR2 YFSETQ. V dropped 0 bases and J dropped 1; count of bases not matched to a gene: 4. The DNA of the CDR3 is TGCGCCAGCAGCTTGGTAGGGGGCTTGTCCTACAATGAGCAGTTCTTC. It translates to CASSLVGGLSYNEQFF.

This clonotype was seen only a few times. The chain combines TRBV10-3 with TRBJ2-7, with 7 positions matching TRBD2. Trimming took 0 bases from V and 8 from J; bases not matched to a gene: 1. The CDR3 extends over 12 amino acids. Germline CDR1 and CDR2: ENHRY and SYGVKD. CDR3 nucleotides: TGTGCCATCAGTGAGTCAAGCGGGAAGCAGTACTTC. It yields the protein CAISESSGKQYF.

Of note for this clonotype: Since a much larger clone is just one base distant, this may be a read error. The chain employs TRBV28 and TRBJ2-5; perhaps TRBD2 as D (5 bases). Germline values: CDR1 MDHEN, CDR2 SYDVKM. This CDR3 has 13 residues. CDR3 amino acids: CVSSLYKRETQYF. CDR3 nucleotides: TGTGTCAGCAGTTTATATAAGCGGGAGACCCAGTACTTC.

This clonotype appeared many times. This chain uses TRBV27 with TRBJ1-1, with 10 nucleotides matching TRBD1. The CDR3 covers 16 residues. The junction had 8 bases not matched to a gene; V was cut back by 3 bases and J by 4 bases. Germline CDR1 is MNHEY and CDR2 is SMNVEV (reference sequence). The CDR3 region has the DNA TGTGCCAGCAGTTTCCCGGGACAGGGGAACGGCACTGAAGCTTTCTTT. Amino acid sequence: CASSFPGQGNGTEAFF.

This clonotype was picked up a small number of times. The chain has TRBV7-9 and TRBJ1-5; a possible D gene is TRBD1 (6 bases). The CDR3 has 15 amino acids. The V and J ends lost 5 bases and 3 bases respectively, with 14 bases between them. The germline V gene has CDR1 SEHNR and CDR2 FQNEAQ (reference sequence). CDR3 sequence: CASSPAGAVNQPQHF. In DNA, the CDR3 is TGTGCCAGCAGCCCGGCGGGGGCGGTCAATCAGCCCCAGCATTTT.

This clonotype was detected many times. The genes are TRBV29-1 and TRBJ1-2; D gene uncertain. The germline V and J ends were trimmed by 3 bases and 0 bases, with 5 bases remaining between them. Per germline, CDR1 SQVTM and CDR2 ANQGSEA. This CDR3 is built from 12 residues. As DNA, the CDR3 is TGCAGCGTTGACAGTACTAACTATGGCTACACCTTC. Protein sequence: CSVDSTNYGYTF. The full variable domain, rest sourced from reference TRBV29-1 and TRBJ1-2, is SAVISQKPSRDICQRGTSLTIQCQVDSQVTMMFWYRQQPGQSLTLIATANQGSEATYESGFVIDKFPISRPNLTFSTLTVSNMSPEDSSIYLCSVDSTNYGYTFGSGTRLTVV.

The chain employs TRBV20-1 and TRBJ1-5; D not certain. With 0 bases removed from V and 2 bases from J, the gap between germline ends came to 11 bases. Germline assignment: CDR1 DFQATT and CDR2 SNEGSKA (reference sequence). The CDR3 spans 15 residues. The CDR3 loop is CSAREPGLRNQPQHF. In DNA, the CDR3 is TGCAGTGCTAGAGAACCAGGACTCCGCAATCAGCCCCAGCATTTT.

This clonotype was counted ten times or more. This chain joins TRBV11-2 and TRBJ2-7, with 10 bases that match TRBD2. With V trimmed by 3 bases and J by 0 bases, 8 bases remained unmatched. The CDR3 is 17 residues long. Germline V gene data show CDR1 as SGHAT and CDR2 as FQNNGV. In DNA form, the CDR3 reads TGTGCCAGCAGCTTCCCCCCTAGCGGGAGTTTCTCCTACGAGCAGTACTTC. Its protein product is CASSFPPSGSFSYEQYF. The variable domain in full, completed from reference TRBV11-2 and TRBJ2-7, reads EAGVAQSPRYKIIEKRQSVAFWCNPISGHATLYWYQQILGQGPKLLIQFQNNGVVDDSQLPKDRFSAERLKGVDSTLKIQPAKLEDSAVYLCASSFPPSGSFSYEQYFGPGTRLTVT.

V is TRBV20-1 and J is TRBJ2-5, with 12 bases fitting TRBD2. The V segment lost 6 bases and the J segment 4 bases; nucleotides outside the gene matches: 21. Germline V CDR1 and CDR2: DFQATT, SNEGSKA (reference sequence). This CDR3 is built from 19 residues. This CDR3 is CSARGGETSGGGGSETQYF. The CDR3 DNA sequence: TGCAGTGCCAGGGGCGGGGAGACTAGCGGGGGAGGCGGGTCAGAGACCCAGTACTTC.

Concerning this clonotype: This may be a read error: a much more frequent sequence differs by one nucleotide. Because it lacks the conserved phenylalanine or tryptophan at the end, this CDR3 is likely a read error. The rearrangement uses TRBV4-1 and TRBJ1-2; 7 bases agree with TRBD1. CDR1 is MGHRA and CDR2 is YSYEKL in the germline V gene. Trimming cost V 3 bases and J 4 bases; bases outside gene matches: 11. The CDR3 spans 16 residues. The CDR3 coding sequence is TGCGCCAGCAGCCAGGCTCAAAGGGGGCAGGTCTATGGCTACACCCTC. This encodes CASSQAQRGQVYGYTL.

This clonotype was detected ten times or more. Here the CDR3 reads CASSQDSGLPNEQFF. The CDR3 DNA reads as TGTGCCAGCAGCCAAGATTCAGGACTACCCAATGAGCAGTTCTTC. The chain employs TRBV4-2 and TRBJ2-1; perhaps TRBD2 as D (6 bases). Trimming stripped 0 bases from V and 6 bases from J, with 12 bases between. This CDR3 comprises 15 residues. CDR1 is LGHNA and CDR2 is YNFKEQ in the germline V gene.

This clonotype has ten or more counts. The gene calls are TRBV6-2 or TRBV6-3 and TRBJ2-7, with 9 bases matching TRBD1. The germline gives CDR1 MNHEY, CDR2 SVGEGT. V lost 6 bases and J lost 3; bases outside the gene matches: 9. The CDR3 has 15 residues. CDR3 residues: CASSLGQGNFYEQYF. The CDR3, as DNA: TGTGCCAGCAGCCTCGGACAGGGGAATTTCTACGAGCAGTACTTC.

This clonotype was counted between two and nine times. CDR3 DNA sequence: TGTGCCTGGACAGGAAACACCATATATTTT. Amino acid sequence: CAWTGNTIYF. The chain carries TRBV30 and TRBJ1-3; D ambiguous. Trimming cost V 4 bases and J 4 bases, with 2 bases left between them. Per germline, CDR1 GTSNPN and CDR2 SVGIG (reference sequence). This CDR3 contains 10 residues.

This clonotype was seen more than once but under ten times. V usage is TRBV28 and J usage is TRBJ2-7; TRBD1 or TRBD2 may be the D gene (6 bases each). Germline CDR1 and CDR2: MDHEN and SYDVKM. V shed 6 bases and J shed 4 bases, with 19 bases lying between them. This CDR3 spans 15 amino acids. Here the CDR3 reads CASSTGHGTDYEQYF. The CDR3, as DNA: TGTGCCAGCAGCACGGGACACGGGACTGATTACGAGCAGTACTTC.

The chain links TRBV7-9 to TRBJ1-1; no reliable D call. Trimming shortened V by 1 base and J by 0 bases, and 9 bases separated the two germline ends. Germline loops: CDR1 SEHNR, CDR2 FQNEAQ (reference sequence). The CDR3 loop spans 15 amino acids. CDR3 coding DNA: TGTGCCAGCAGCTTAGATGGCCCAATGAACACTGAAGCTTTCTTT. Encoded protein: CASSLDGPMNTEAFF.

This clonotype was recorded a few times. DNA for the CDR3: TGCGCCAGCAGCCTACTACAGATGAACACTGAAGCTTTCTTT. Translating it yields CASSLLQMNTEAFF. J is TRBJ1-1 and V is TRBV5-1, with D unresolved. Trimming pared 4 bases from V and 0 bases from J, leaving 10 bases between. Germline V gene lookup returns CDR1 SGHRS and CDR2 YFSETQ. The CDR3 spans 14 residues.

This clonotype was counted ten times or more. The chain combines TRBV18 with TRBJ2-5, with D possibly matching TRBD1 (5 bases). The CDR3 length is 11 residues. The germline V gene encodes CDR1 KGHSH and CDR2 LQKENI. V was shortened by 8 bases and J by 5 bases, with 9 bases between the two germline ends. CDR3 in DNA: TGTGCCAGCAGCCCAGGGGAGACCCAGTACTTC. Its translation: CASSPGETQYF.

This clonotype has ten or more counts. The chain recombines TRBV5-6 with TRBJ2-1, with 8 bases identical to TRBD1. The CDR3 is 13 residues long. With V trimmed by 5 bases and J by 7 bases, 5 bases remained unmatched. Germline V gives CDR1 SGHDT, CDR2 YYEEEE. This CDR3 reads CASSPGGWNEQFF. Written as DNA, the CDR3 is TGTGCCAGCAGTCCAGGGGGCTGGAATGAGCAGTTCTTC.

V and J are TRBV5-1 and TRBJ2-7, with 9 bases that match TRBD2. This CDR3 has 16 amino acids. Looked up from germline, CDR1 is SGHRS and CDR2 is YFSETQ. With 0 bases clipped from V and 5 bases from J, the junction kept 9 bases outside the gene matches. The CDR3 protein is CASSLVLAGGINEQYF. In DNA, the CDR3 is TGCGCCAGCAGCTTGGTTCTCGCGGGAGGGATCAACGAGCAGTACTTC.

This clonotype was seen a handful of times. V gene TRBV27 combines with J gene TRBJ1-1; weak D call: TRBD1 (6 bases). The germline gives CDR1 MNHEY, CDR2 SMNVEV (reference sequence). The CDR3 is made up of 13 amino acids. Trimming left V 2 bases short and J 8 bases short, with 12 bases between. The CDR3 bases are TGTGCCAGCAGTTTAAACAGGGCCGCGGAAGCTTTCTTT. It translates to CASSLNRAAEAFF.

This clonotype was seen at least ten times. This chain connects TRBV27 to TRBJ1-6; perhaps TRBD1 as D (6 bases). The CDR3 loop spans 14 amino acids. The germline V gene has CDR1 MNHEY and CDR2 SMNVEV (reference sequence). Trimming pared 6 bases from V and 9 bases from J, leaving 15 bases between. CDR3 loop: CASRRDIAISPLHF. The CDR3 DNA follows: TGTGCCAGCAGGAGGGACATAGCAATTTCACCCCTCCACTTT.

This chain connects TRBV29-1 to TRBJ2-3; no definite D call. The CDR3 runs to 11 residues. Germline lookup yields CDR1 SQVTM and CDR2 ANQGSEA. V was cut by 2 bases and J by 0 bases, with 0 bases left in between. In nucleotides, the CDR3 is TGCAGCGTTGAAAGCACAGATACGCAGTATTTT. This sequence encodes CSVESTDTQYF.

The chain links TRBV12-3 or TRBV12-4 to TRBJ2-7; TRBD2 matches 8 bases. The CDR3 has 17 amino acids. J lost 7 bases, V lost 6 bases, and 20 bases had no gene match. The CDR3 here is CASSLTPGSGRTGEQYF. As DNA, the CDR3 is TGTGCCAGCAGCCTAACCCCGGGGAGCGGGAGAACGGGAGAGCAGTACTTC.